This T cell receptor beta chain comes out of a study of T-cell reconstitution after alpha-beta-depleted transplantation in children. This clonotype was seen only a few times. The CDR3 length is 14 residues. The J segment lost 6 bases and the V segment lost 2 bases, leaving 5 bases of the junction unmatched. The library targeted TCRbeta and was prepared with unique molecular identifiers. TCRdb redid the calling of the PCR reads with MiXCR, one entry per CDR3 protein. The sample lists roughly 500,000 distinct CDR3 sequences; 18% were seen once. This sequence originates from a human donor who donated a stem cell graft to a child with acute lymphoblastic leukemia. The sample consisted of PBMCs from the stem cell graft donor, taken from the stem cell graft. The chain couples TRBV12-3 or TRBV12-4 to TRBJ1-2, with 8 nucleotides matching TRBD1. The CDR3 DNA sequence: TGTGCCAGCAGTTTAAGCGCAGGGGGCCATGGCTACACCTTC. It translates to CASSLSAGGHGYTF.